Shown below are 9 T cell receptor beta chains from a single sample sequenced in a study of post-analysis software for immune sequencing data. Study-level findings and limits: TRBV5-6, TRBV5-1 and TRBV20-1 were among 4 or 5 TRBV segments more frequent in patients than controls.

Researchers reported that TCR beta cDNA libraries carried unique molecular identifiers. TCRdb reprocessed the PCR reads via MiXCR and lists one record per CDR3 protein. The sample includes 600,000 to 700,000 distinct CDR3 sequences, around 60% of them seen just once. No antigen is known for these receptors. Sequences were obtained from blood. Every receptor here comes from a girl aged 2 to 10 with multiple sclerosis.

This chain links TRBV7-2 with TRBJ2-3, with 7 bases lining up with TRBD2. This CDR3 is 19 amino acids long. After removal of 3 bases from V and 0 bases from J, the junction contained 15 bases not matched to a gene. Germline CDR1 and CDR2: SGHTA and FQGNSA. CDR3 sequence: CASSLIGLADASSTDTQYF. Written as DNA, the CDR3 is TGTGCCAGCAGCTTGATAGGGCTAGCGGACGCCTCGAGCACAGATACGCAGTATTTT.

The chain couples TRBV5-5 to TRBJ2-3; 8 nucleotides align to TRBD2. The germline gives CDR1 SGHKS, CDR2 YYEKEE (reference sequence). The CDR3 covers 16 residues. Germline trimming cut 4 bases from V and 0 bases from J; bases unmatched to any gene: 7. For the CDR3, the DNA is TGTGCCAGCAGCCGGGGTAGCGGGGCTAGCACAGATACGCAGTATTTT. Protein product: CASSRGSGASTDTQYF.

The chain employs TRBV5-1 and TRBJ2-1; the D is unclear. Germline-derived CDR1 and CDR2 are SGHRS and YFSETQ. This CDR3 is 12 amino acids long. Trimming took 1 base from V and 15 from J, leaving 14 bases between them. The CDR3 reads CASSLSPGHWFF. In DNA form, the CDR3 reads TGCGCCAGCAGCTTGTCGCCGGGCCATTGGTTCTTC.

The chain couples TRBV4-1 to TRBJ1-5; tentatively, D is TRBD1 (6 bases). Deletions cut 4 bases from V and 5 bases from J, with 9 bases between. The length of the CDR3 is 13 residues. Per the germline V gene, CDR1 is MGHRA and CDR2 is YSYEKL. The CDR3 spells CASSPGADQPQHF. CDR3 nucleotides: TGCGCCAGCAGCCCAGGGGCGGATCAGCCCCAGCATTTT.

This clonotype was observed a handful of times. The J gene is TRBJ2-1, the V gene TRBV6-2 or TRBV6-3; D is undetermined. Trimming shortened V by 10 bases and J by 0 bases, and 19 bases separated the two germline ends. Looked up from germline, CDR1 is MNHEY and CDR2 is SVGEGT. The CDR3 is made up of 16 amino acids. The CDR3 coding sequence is TGTGCCACGCGGTCGGATACCTCAAGCTCCTACAATGAGCAGTTCTTC. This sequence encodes CATRSDTSSSYNEQFF.

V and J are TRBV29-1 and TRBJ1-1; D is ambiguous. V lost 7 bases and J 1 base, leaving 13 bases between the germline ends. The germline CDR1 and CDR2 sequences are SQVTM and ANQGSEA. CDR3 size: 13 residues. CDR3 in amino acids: CSAYSNSNTEAFF. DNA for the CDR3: TGCAGCGCATACTCAAATTCGAACACTGAAGCTTTCTTT.

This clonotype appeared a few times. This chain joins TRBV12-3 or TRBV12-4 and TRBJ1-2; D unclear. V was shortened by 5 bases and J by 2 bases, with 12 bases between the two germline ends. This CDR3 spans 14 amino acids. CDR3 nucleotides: TGTGCCAGCAGTGCCCCATATGGAAACTATGGCTACACCTTC. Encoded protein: CASSAPYGNYGYTF.

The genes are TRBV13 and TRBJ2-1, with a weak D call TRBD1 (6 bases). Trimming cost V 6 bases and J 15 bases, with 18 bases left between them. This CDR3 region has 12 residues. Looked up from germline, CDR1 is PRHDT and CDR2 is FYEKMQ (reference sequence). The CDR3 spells CASSRTDAGLFF. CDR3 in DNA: TGTGCCAGCAGTCGGACAGACGCGGGTCTGTTCTTC.

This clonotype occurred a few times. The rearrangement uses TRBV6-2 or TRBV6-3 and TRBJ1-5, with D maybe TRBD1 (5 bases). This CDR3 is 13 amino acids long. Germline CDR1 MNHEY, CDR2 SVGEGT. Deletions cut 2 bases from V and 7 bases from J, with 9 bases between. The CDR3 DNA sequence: TGTGCCAGCAGTTACGGGGGTCTCCAGCCCCAGCATTTT. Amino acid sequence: CASSYGGLQPQHF.